One sample yielded the 8 T cell receptor beta chains listed below, sequenced in a study of blood T cell repertoires in COVID-19. TCRdb's table, derived via immunoSEQ multiplex PCR, lists solely in-frame clones and lacks some. The data contain 150,000 to 200,000 clones, more than 75% of them singletons. Sequenced material: peripheral blood. The receptors here all came from a woman between 45 and 65 years old with active or convalescent COVID-19.

The CDR3 DNA sequence: TGTGCCAGTCATGGGGGGACTCAGCCCCAGCATTTT. Protein: CASHGGTQPQHF. V and J are TRBV19 and TRBJ1-5, with TRBD1 as a possible D gene (5 bases). Germline V CDR1 and CDR2: LNHDA, SQIVND (reference sequence). Trimming pared 8 bases from V and 6 bases from J, leaving 11 bases between. CDR3 length: 12 amino acids.

With respect to this clone: The same CDR3 can be traced to other DNA sequences in this sample. The V gene is TRBV4-3, the J gene TRBJ2-2; TRBD2 aligns across 10 bases. V lost 1 base, J lost 1 base, and 0 bases stayed unmatched. CDR3 length: 16 residues. CDR1 is LGHNA and CDR2 is YSLEER in the germline V gene. The CDR3 here is CASSQGTSGNTGELFF. The CDR3 DNA is TGCGCCAGCAGCCAAGGGACTAGCGGGAACACCGGGGAGCTGTTTTTT.

The V gene is TRBV18, the J gene TRBJ1-5; D unresolved. CDR1 KGHSH and CDR2 LQKENI come from the germline V gene. V was pared by 1 base and J by 2 bases, with 6 bases between. The CDR3 loop spans 14 amino acids. The CDR3 DNA sequence: TGTGCCAGCTCACCACAGAGCGGCAATCAGCCCCAGCATTTT. Translated: CASSPQSGNQPQHF.

The chain carries TRBV30 and TRBJ1-2; 11 positions match TRBD1. The CDR3 covers 15 residues. Looked up from germline, CDR1 is GTSNPN and CDR2 is SVGIG (reference sequence). V lost 4 bases to trimming and J lost 5 bases; unmatched junction nucleotides: 9. The CDR3 region is CAWMGQGGAFYGYTF. The DNA of the CDR3 is TGTGCCTGGATGGGACAGGGGGGCGCATTTTATGGCTACACCTTC.

The rearrangement links TRBV7-2 to TRBJ2-3, with a possible D match to TRBD2 (6 bases). V was pared by 5 bases and J by 7 bases, with 19 bases between. The CDR3 is 15 amino acids. CDR1 is SGHTA and CDR2 is FQGNSA in the germline V gene. The CDR3 nucleotides read TGTGCCAGCAGCCCCCCAAGGGCGGGAACCTATACGCAGTATTTT. This sequence encodes CASSPPRAGTYTQYF.

The chain uses TRBV7-9 and TRBJ1-3, with D possibly being TRBD1 (6 bases). Germline lookup yields CDR1 SEHNR and CDR2 FQNEAQ (reference sequence). V was shortened by 1 base and J by 0 bases, with 7 bases between the two germline ends. This CDR3 is built from 15 residues. For the CDR3, the DNA is TGTGCCAGCAGCTTAGAGGGGGTCTCTGGAAACACCATATATTTT. Translating it yields CASSLEGVSGNTIYF.

This clone was recorded only once. The chain employs TRBV14 and TRBJ2-7, with D perhaps matching TRBD1 (5 bases). V was shortened by 5 bases and J by 7 bases, with 15 bases between the two germline ends. The CDR3 spans 13 residues. Germline V gene data show CDR1 as SGHDN and CDR2 as FVKESK. CDR3 region: CASSAGLGREQYF. The CDR3 coding sequence is TGTGCCAGCAGCGCAGGGCTGGGTCGGGAGCAGTACTTC.

This chain uses TRBV4-3 with TRBJ1-2; D is possibly TRBD1 (6 bases). Trimming took 4 bases from V and 5 from J, leaving 20 bases between them. This CDR3 comprises 16 residues. Germline assignment: CDR1 LGHNA and CDR2 YSLEER. The DNA of the CDR3 is TGCGCCAGCAGCCCTGAGGTGGGGGACAACGATTATGGCTACACCTTC. Its translation is CASSPEVGDNDYGYTF.